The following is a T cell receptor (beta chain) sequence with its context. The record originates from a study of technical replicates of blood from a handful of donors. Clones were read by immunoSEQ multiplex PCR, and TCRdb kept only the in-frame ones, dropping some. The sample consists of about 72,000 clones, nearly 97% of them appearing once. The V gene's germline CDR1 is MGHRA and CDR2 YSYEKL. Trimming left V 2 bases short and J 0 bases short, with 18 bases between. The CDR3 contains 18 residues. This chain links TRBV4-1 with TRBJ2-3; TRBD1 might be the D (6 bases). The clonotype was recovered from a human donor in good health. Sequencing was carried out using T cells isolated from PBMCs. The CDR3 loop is CASSQRHPRGSSTDTQYF. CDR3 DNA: TGCGCCAGCAGCCAAAGACACCCGAGGGGGTCTAGCACAGATACGCAGTATTTT.